What follows describes a single T cell receptor (beta chain). The sample is drawn from a study of shared clonotypes between healthy human individuals. The overall study: There were three CD4 naive, three CD4 memory, two CD8 naive and one CD8 memory plates per donor.

There are 17 residues in the CDR3. Per the germline V gene, CDR1 is SGDLS and CDR2 is YYNGEE. V lost 4 bases and J lost 0; bases outside the gene matches: 8. Only in-frame clones appear in the TCRdb table, and some are missing; sequencing was by immunoSEQ multiplex PCR. The sample has about 2.2 million clones; approximately 92% are singletons. It was CD45RO-negative cells, positively selected for CCR7, that made up naive CD8 cells, with terminally differentiated effector memory CD45RA+ cells excluded. The sample was naive CD8+ T cells from PBMCs. The origin of this receptor is a man aged 18 to 30 in good health. Some clones in this sample may be carry-over from other donors' samples. The V call is TRBV9, the J call TRBJ1-3; 9 bases fit TRBD1. CDR3 DNA sequence: TGTGCCAGCAGCTTAGGGACAGGGAAAGGCTCTGGAAACACCATATATTTT. Its translation: CASSLGTGKGSGNTIYF.